Given below is one TCR beta chain in context. Measured with immunoSEQ multiplex PCR; TCRdb has only the in-frame clones, and not every one. The sample has roughly 36,000 clones, nearly 75% seen once. These data come from a study of OX40 agonist ivuxolimab in advanced cancers. Study at large: Ivuxolimab was delivered to patients intravenously every 2 weeks at doses spanning 0.01 to 10 mg/kg.

The CDR3 runs to 14 residues. With V trimmed by 8 bases and J by 0 bases, 5 bases remained unmatched. Germline loops: CDR1 GTSNPN, CDR2 SVGIG (reference sequence). V gene TRBV30 combines with J gene TRBJ2-3; 10 bases fit TRBD2. The input for sequencing was CD4+ or CD8+ T cells sorted from blood, taken in a trial of the OX40 agonist ivuxolimab. The sequence derives from an adult with an advanced solid tumor such as melanoma, head and neck, liver or kidney cancer. CDR3: CAVTSGASTDTQYF. CDR3 nucleotide sequence: TGTGCCGTAACTAGCGGGGCTAGCACAGATACGCAGTATTTT.